Listed below are T cell receptor beta chains from one sample, sequenced in a study of cytomegalovirus exposure and HLA in healthy donors. Here immunoSEQ multiplex PCR was the method, and the copy in TCRdb shows in-frame clones only, minus some. Of 200,000 to 250,000 clones in the sample, about 74% were seen once. The specimen was PBMCs. The receptors stem from a woman under 40 in good health and CMV-seronegative. CDR3s include the opening cysteine and the closing phenylalanine or tryptophan. D genes are given only for firm matches. Rows give clone size only sometimes, using once, few, many, or a class for an expanded clone.

v_gene: TRBV7-8; d_gene: -; j_gene: TRBJ2-5; abundance: -; CDR3aa: CASSRGGRGETQYF; CDR3nt: TGTGCCAGCAGCAGGGGGGGGCGGGGAGAGACCCAGTACTTC
v_gene: TRBV5-1; d_gene: -; j_gene: TRBJ2-7; abundance: -; CDR3aa: CASSLATGFYEQYF; CDR3nt: TGCGCCAGCAGCTTGGCCACTGGTTTTTACGAGCAGTACTTC
v_gene: TRBV29-1; d_gene: -; j_gene: TRBJ1-1; abundance: -; CDR3aa: CSVEGISTAQTEAFF; CDR3nt: TGCAGCGTTGAAGGAATCAGTACAGCTCAAACTGAAGCTTTCTTT
v_gene: TRBV19; d_gene: TRBD1; j_gene: TRBJ2-1; abundance: -; CDR3aa: CAGSTGDRYNEQFF; CDR3nt: TGTGCCGGTAGTACCGGGGACAGATACAATGAGCAGTTCTTC
v_gene: TRBV11-2; d_gene: -; j_gene: TRBJ2-3; abundance: -; CDR3aa: CASSLDGYRTDTQYF; CDR3nt: TGTGCCAGCAGCTTAGACGGGTATCGCACAGATACGCAGTATTTT
v_gene: TRBV25-1; d_gene: TRBD1; j_gene: TRBJ2-3; abundance: -; CDR3aa: CASSETRTGEDTQYF; CDR3nt: TGTGCCAGCAGTGAAACCCGGACAGGGGAAGATACGCAGTATTTT
v_gene: TRBV11-1; d_gene: TRBD2; j_gene: TRBJ2-5; abundance: once; CDR3aa: CASSTLAGGGTQYF; CDR3nt: TGTGCCAGCAGCACACTAGCGGGGGGAGGGACCCAGTACTTC
v_gene: TRBV5-4; d_gene: TRBD1; j_gene: TRBJ1-2; abundance: -; CDR3aa: CASTWDGRGLYYGYTF; CDR3nt: TGTGCCAGCACATGGGACGGCAGGGGGCTATACTATGGCTACACCTTC
v_gene: TRBV6-1; d_gene: TRBD2; j_gene: TRBJ2-1; abundance: -; CDR3aa: CAISESGGGAYNEQFF; CDR3nt: TGTGCCATCAGTGAGTCTGGTGGGGGGGCCTACAATGAGCAGTTCTTC
v_gene: TRBV11-2; d_gene: -; j_gene: TRBJ2-3; abundance: -; CDR3aa: CASSFGAGRTDTQYF; CDR3nt: TGTGCCAGCAGCTTCGGGGCAGGGAGGACAGATACGCAGTATTTT
v_gene: TRBV11-3; d_gene: -; j_gene: TRBJ1-6; abundance: -; CDR3aa: CASSFLGSPLHF; CDR3nt: TGTGCCAGCAGCTTCCTCGGGTCCCCCCTCCACTTT
v_gene: TRBV15; d_gene: TRBD2; j_gene: TRBJ2-3; abundance: -; CDR3aa: CATSRDVLGSGRNTQYF; CDR3nt: TGTGCCACCAGCAGAGATGTGTTGGGTAGCGGGAGAAATACGCAGTATTTT
v_gene: TRBV5-4; d_gene: -; j_gene: TRBJ2-5; abundance: -; CDR3aa: CASSATVIEEEAQYF; CDR3nt: TGTGCCAGCAGCGCGACAGTCATCGAAGAAGAGGCCCAGTACTTC
v_gene: TRBV7-3; d_gene: TRBD2; j_gene: TRBJ2-1; abundance: -; CDR3aa: CASSPIVAGGYNEQFF; CDR3nt: TGTGCCAGCAGCCCCATAGTAGCGGGGGGCTACAATGAGCAGTTCTTC
v_gene: TRBV7-9; d_gene: -; j_gene: TRBJ1-2; abundance: -; CDR3aa: CASSPEGYGYTF; CDR3nt: TGTGCCAGCAGCCCTGAGGGCTATGGCTACACCTTC